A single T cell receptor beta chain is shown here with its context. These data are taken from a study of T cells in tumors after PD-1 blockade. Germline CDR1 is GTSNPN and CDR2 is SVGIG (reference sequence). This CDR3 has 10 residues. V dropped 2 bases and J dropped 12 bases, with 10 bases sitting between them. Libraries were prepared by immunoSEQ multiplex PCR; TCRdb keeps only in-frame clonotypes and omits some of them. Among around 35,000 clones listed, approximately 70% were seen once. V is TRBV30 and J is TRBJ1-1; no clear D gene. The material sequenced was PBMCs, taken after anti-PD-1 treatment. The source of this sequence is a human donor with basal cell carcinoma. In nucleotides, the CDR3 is TGTGCCTGGAGTAACCGGGTCCCTTTCTTT. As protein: CAWSNRVPFF.